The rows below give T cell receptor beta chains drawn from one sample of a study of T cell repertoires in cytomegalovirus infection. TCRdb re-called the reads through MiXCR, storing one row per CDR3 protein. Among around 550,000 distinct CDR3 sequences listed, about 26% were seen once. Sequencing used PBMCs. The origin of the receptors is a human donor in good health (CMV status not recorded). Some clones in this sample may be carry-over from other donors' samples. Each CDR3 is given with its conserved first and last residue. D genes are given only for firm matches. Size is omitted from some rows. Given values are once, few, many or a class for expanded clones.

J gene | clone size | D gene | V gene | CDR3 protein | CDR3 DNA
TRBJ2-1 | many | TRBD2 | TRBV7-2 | CASSFGLAGVGEQFF | TGTGCCAGCAGCTTCGGACTAGCGGGAGTCGGTGAGCAGTTCTTC
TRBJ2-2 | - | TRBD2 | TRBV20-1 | CSARASGLAEGEVYNTGELFF | TGCAGTGCTAGAGCGAGTGGACTAGCGGAAGGGGAGGTTTATAACACCGGGGAGCTGTTTTTT
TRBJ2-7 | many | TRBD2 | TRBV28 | CASSWTSGRGPYEQYF | TGTGCCAGCAGTTGGACTAGCGGGAGGGGGCCCTACGAGCAGTACTTC
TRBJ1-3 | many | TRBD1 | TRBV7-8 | CASSPYGTGGSGSHF | TGTGCCAGCAGCCCGTACGGGACAGGGGGTAGTGGTTCCCATTTT
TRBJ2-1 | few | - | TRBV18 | CASSKVPSNEQFF | TGTGCCAGCTCCAAAGTACCCAGCAATGAGCAGTTCTTC
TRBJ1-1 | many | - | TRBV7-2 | CASSKTMNTEAFF | TGTGCCAGCAGCAAGACAATGAACACTGAAGCTTTCTTT
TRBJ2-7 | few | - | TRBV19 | CATPITGAKYEQYF | TGTGCCACCCCCATTACGGGGGCGAAATACGAGCAGTACTTC
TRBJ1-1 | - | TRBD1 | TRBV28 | CASRGTGTVNLNTEAFF | TGTGCCAGCAGGGGGACCGGGACAGTTAATCTGAACACTGAAGCTTTCTTT
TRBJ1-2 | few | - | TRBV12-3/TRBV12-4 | CASTSRGAGPYGYTF | TGTGCCAGCACCTCTAGGGGGGCCGGGCCCTATGGCTACACCTTC
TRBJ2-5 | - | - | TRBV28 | CASSPTQYQETQYF | TGTGCCAGCAGCCCAACGCAGTACCAAGAGACCCAGTACTTC
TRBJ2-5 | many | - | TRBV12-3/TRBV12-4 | CASSQMRAETQYF | TGTGCCAGCAGTCAGATGCGCGCAGAGACCCAGTACTTC
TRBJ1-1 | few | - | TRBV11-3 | CASSPGAAFGTEAFF | TGTGCCAGCAGCCCCGGGGCGGCCTTCGGCACTGAAGCTTTCTTT
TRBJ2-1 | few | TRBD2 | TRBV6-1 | CASTLLAAYNEQFF | TGTGCCAGCACCCTACTAGCGGCGTACAATGAGCAGTTCTTC
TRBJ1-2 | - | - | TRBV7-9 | CASSSREFYGYTF | TGTGCCAGCAGTTCCCGGGAATTCTATGGCTACACCTTC
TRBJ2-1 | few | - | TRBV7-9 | CASSGTRRQSSYNEQFF | TGTGCCAGCAGCGGAACACGCCGGCAGAGCTCCTACAATGAGCAGTTCTTC
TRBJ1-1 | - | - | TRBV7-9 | CASKIQGVTEAFF | TGTGCCAGCAAAATACAGGGCGTCACTGAAGCTTTCTTT
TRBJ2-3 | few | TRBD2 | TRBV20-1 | CSANLAEGNTQYF | TGCAGTGCTAACCTAGCGGAGGGGAATACGCAGTATTTT
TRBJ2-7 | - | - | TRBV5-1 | CASSPGVGSTYEQYF | TGCGCCAGCAGCCCGGGAGTAGGCAGTACCTACGAGCAGTACTTC